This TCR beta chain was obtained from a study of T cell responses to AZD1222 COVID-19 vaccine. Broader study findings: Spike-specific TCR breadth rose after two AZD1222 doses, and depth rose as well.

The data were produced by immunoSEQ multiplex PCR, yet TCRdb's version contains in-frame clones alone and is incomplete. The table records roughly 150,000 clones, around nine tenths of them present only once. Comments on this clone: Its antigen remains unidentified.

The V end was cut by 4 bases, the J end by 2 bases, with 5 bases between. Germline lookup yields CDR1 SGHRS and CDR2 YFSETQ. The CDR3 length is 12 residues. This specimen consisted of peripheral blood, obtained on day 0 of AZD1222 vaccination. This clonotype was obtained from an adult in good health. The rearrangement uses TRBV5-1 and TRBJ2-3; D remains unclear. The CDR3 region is CASSPDTDTQYF. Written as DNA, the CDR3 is TGCGCCAGCAGCCCGGACACAGATACGCAGTATTTT.